Sequencing of this T cell receptor (beta chain) was carried out in a study of blood T cells in healthy people across ages. For the second PCR, which ran for about 7 to 12 cycles, a sample-barcoded 5' primer and a J-beta primer mix were used. One entry per CDR3 protein, called by TCRdb with MiXCR from the 5' RACE reads. The repertoire includes 600,000 to 900,000 distinct CDR3 sequences, roughly 24% of them detected once, and roughly 3.1% sits in the top ten. Trimming stripped 7 bases from V and 3 bases from J, with 12 bases between. The CDR3 covers 13 residues. The V gene's germline CDR1 is ENHRY and CDR2 SYGVKD. This clonotype was observed many times. These same records also appear under a second study, on T cells of mothers and their children.

This receptor was taken from a boy younger than 18 in good health. The rearrangement uses TRBV10-3 and TRBJ2-5; D gene unclear. The sample taken for sequencing was blood. The CDR3 protein is CAITRTLEETQYF. CDR3 DNA: TGTGCCATCACCAGGACGCTTGAAGAGACCCAGTACTTC.